The 3 T cell receptor beta chains reported below all come from one sample, sequenced in a study of spatial heterogeneity in lung cancer. TCRdb analysed the 5' RACE reads with MiXCR anew, one entry per CDR3 protein. There are tens of thousands of distinct CDR3 sequences in the sample; just under 20% occur only once, and roughly 22% lies in the top ten. Time point indicated: blood at routine non-recurrence follow-up after resection. Sequencing used PBMCs, obtained at follow-up. The source of these receptors is a male donor with early-stage non-small cell lung cancer.

For this clonotype: One end of the junction varies from germline; a read error may be responsible. This rearrangement joins TRBV7-9 to TRBJ2-7; 9 bases are shared with TRBD2. Looked up from germline, CDR1 is SEHNR and CDR2 is FQNEAQ (reference sequence). The CDR3 has 14 amino acids. The CDR3 DNA reads as TGTGCCGGCAGCTCAATCGGGACTAGCCATCAGCAGTACTTC. The encoded protein is CAGSSIGTSHQQYF.

This clonotype was picked up one time. The chain employs TRBV29-1 and TRBJ2-1; D not resolved. The CDR3 extends over 12 amino acids. V was shortened by 3 bases and J by 8 bases, with 11 bases between the two germline ends. Germline loops: CDR1 SQVTM, CDR2 ANQGSEA. CDR3 amino acids: CSVDEQADEQFF. CDR3 nucleotide sequence: TGCAGCGTTGATGAGCAGGCGGATGAGCAGTTCTTC.

This clonotype occurred a few times. The rearrangement joins TRBV20-1 to TRBJ2-7; 7 bases are shared with TRBD2. Germline V gene data show CDR1 as DFQATT and CDR2 as SNEGSKA (reference sequence). This CDR3 spans 12 amino acids. V was pared by 5 bases and J by 1 base, with 2 bases of the junction left unmatched. The CDR3 loop is CSAAGLSYEQYF. The CDR3 DNA is TGCAGTGCTGCGGGACTATCCTACGAGCAGTACTTC.